Listed below are T cell receptor beta chains from one sample, sequenced in a study of T cell changes during pregnancy in multiple sclerosis. This table comes from immunoSEQ multiplex PCR, and its TCRdb copy is limited to in-frame clones, with some not included. Of about 51,000 clones listed, 92% were seen once; the top ten hold approximately 0.67%. This material consisted of CD4+ T cells from peripheral blood mononuclear cells, taken in the third trimester of pregnancy. The receptor source for this set is a female donor with multiple sclerosis, enrolled in a pregnancy study. CDR3s include the opening cysteine and the closing phenylalanine or tryptophan. D genes are given only for firm matches. Size values are once, few and many counts, or a class for expanded clones, and some rows have none.

CDR3 protein: CASSLGTSRYEQYF; CDR3 DNA: TGTGCCAGCAGTCTAGGGACTAGCAGATACGAGCAGTACTTC; clone size: -; V gene: TRBV7-9; D gene: TRBD2; J gene: TRBJ2-7
CDR3 protein: CTSSQLKKGENQPQHF; CDR3 DNA: TGCACCAGCAGCCAATTAAAAAAAGGAGAGAATCAGCCCCAGCATTTT; clone size: -; V gene: TRBV1; D gene: -; J gene: TRBJ1-5
CDR3 protein: CASSSVPGQGRLYEQYF; CDR3 DNA: TGTGCCAGCAGTTCGGTCCCGGGACAGGGGCGATTGTACGAGCAGTACTTC; clone size: many; V gene: TRBV27; D gene: TRBD1; J gene: TRBJ2-7
CDR3 protein: CASSGPGQGVPEAFF; CDR3 DNA: TGCGCCAGCAGTGGACCCGGACAGGGCGTCCCTGAAGCTTTCTTT; clone size: once; V gene: TRBV10-2; D gene: TRBD1; J gene: TRBJ1-1
CDR3 protein: CASSQDSGRLTETQYF; CDR3 DNA: TGCGCCAGCAGCCAAGATTCAGGGAGGCTCACAGAGACCCAGTACTTC; clone size: once; V gene: TRBV4-3; D gene: -; J gene: TRBJ2-5
CDR3 protein: CATSRGGTSGSRNEQFF; CDR3 DNA: TGTGCCACCAGCAGAGGAGGGACTAGCGGGAGTAGAAATGAGCAGTTCTTC; clone size: -; V gene: TRBV15; D gene: TRBD2; J gene: TRBJ2-1
CDR3 protein: CASSQEPGSYEQYF; CDR3 DNA: TGCGCCAGCAGCCAAGAACCGGGTTCCTACGAGCAGTACTTC; clone size: -; V gene: TRBV4-1; D gene: -; J gene: TRBJ2-7
CDR3 protein: CASRSWTASNQPQHF; CDR3 DNA: TGTGCCAGTCGATCATGGACAGCTAGCAATCAGCCCCAGCATTTT; clone size: -; V gene: TRBV19; D gene: -; J gene: TRBJ1-5
CDR3 protein: CASSQMIEETQYF; CDR3 DNA: TGCGCCAGCAGCCAAATGATAGAAGAGACCCAGTACTTC; clone size: -; V gene: TRBV4-1; D gene: -; J gene: TRBJ2-5
CDR3 protein: CAWSKEVSNEQFF; CDR3 DNA: TGTGCCTGGAGTAAGGAGGTATCGAATGAGCAGTTCTTC; clone size: -; V gene: TRBV30; D gene: -; J gene: TRBJ2-1
CDR3 protein: CASSLGRARNTEAFF; CDR3 DNA: TGTGCCAGCAGCTTGGGCAGGGCGCGAAACACTGAAGCTTTCTTT; clone size: -; V gene: TRBV5-4; D gene: -; J gene: TRBJ1-1
CDR3 protein: CAWSVLGQNTEAFF; CDR3 DNA: TGTGCCTGGAGTGTACTGGGACAGAACACTGAAGCTTTCTTT; clone size: -; V gene: TRBV30; D gene: -; J gene: TRBJ1-1
CDR3 protein: CASSVANGRGDTQYF; CDR3 DNA: TGTGCCAGCAGCGTAGCTAACGGGAGGGGAGATACGCAGTATTTT; clone size: -; V gene: TRBV9; D gene: TRBD2; J gene: TRBJ2-3
CDR3 protein: CASSDNIGTGQFF; CDR3 DNA: TGTGCCAGCAGTGATAATATAGGGACAGGCCAGTTCTTC; clone size: -; V gene: TRBV2; D gene: TRBD1; J gene: TRBJ2-1
CDR3 protein: CASTTRQGEVEKLFF; CDR3 DNA: TGTGCCAGCACCACTCGGCAGGGGGAGGTCGAAAAACTGTTTTTT; clone size: -; V gene: TRBV28; D gene: TRBD1; J gene: TRBJ1-4
CDR3 protein: CASARTLGHEQFF; CDR3 DNA: TGTGCCAGCGCCCGAACCCTGGGCCATGAGCAGTTCTTC; clone size: -; V gene: TRBV9; D gene: -; J gene: TRBJ2-1
CDR3 protein: CSVRVGTEAFF; CDR3 DNA: TGCAGTGTCAGGGTTGGCACTGAAGCTTTCTTT; clone size: many; V gene: TRBV20-1; D gene: -; J gene: TRBJ1-1
CDR3 protein: CASSDPGNNEKLFF; CDR3 DNA: TGTGCCAGCAGTGACCCGGGGAACAATGAAAAACTGTTTTTT; clone size: -; V gene: TRBV2; D gene: -; J gene: TRBJ1-4
CDR3 protein: CASSQLVRQETQYF; CDR3 DNA: TGTGCCAGCAGCCAATTAGTCCGCCAAGAGACCCAGTACTTC; clone size: -; V gene: TRBV14; D gene: -; J gene: TRBJ2-5
CDR3 protein: CASTPELSLRGRLNEQYF; CDR3 DNA: TGTGCCAGCACCCCCGAACTTAGCCTCAGGGGACGCCTTAACGAGCAGTACTTC; clone size: -; V gene: TRBV11-1; D gene: -; J gene: TRBJ2-7
CDR3 protein: CAWSVHGQSEKLFF; CDR3 DNA: TGTGCCTGGAGTGTACATGGGCAATCGGAAAAACTGTTTTTT; clone size: few; V gene: TRBV30; D gene: -; J gene: TRBJ1-4
CDR3 protein: CASSLDRGDRRYGYTF; CDR3 DNA: TGTGCCAGCAGCTTAGACCGAGGAGACAGGCGATATGGCTACACCTTC; clone size: -; V gene: TRBV7-2; D gene: -; J gene: TRBJ1-2
CDR3 protein: CASSLPGTNEQFF; CDR3 DNA: TGTGCCAGCAGTTTACCGGGAACCAATGAGCAGTTCTTC; clone size: -; V gene: TRBV28; D gene: -; J gene: TRBJ2-1
CDR3 protein: CASNPGTSGRENTGELFF; CDR3 DNA: TGTGCCAGCAACCCCGGGACTAGCGGGAGGGAAAACACCGGGGAGCTGTTTTTT; clone size: -; V gene: TRBV5-6; D gene: TRBD2; J gene: TRBJ2-2
CDR3 protein: CAISELAGGPNEQFF; CDR3 DNA: TGTGCCATCAGTGAACTAGCGGGAGGGCCCAATGAGCAGTTCTTC; clone size: once; V gene: TRBV10-3; D gene: TRBD2; J gene: TRBJ2-1
CDR3 protein: CASSRRSSAPKDEQFF; CDR3 DNA: TGTGCCAGCAGCCGTCGGTCCAGCGCCCCAAAGGATGAGCAGTTCTTC; clone size: -; V gene: TRBV7-6; D gene: -; J gene: TRBJ2-1
CDR3 protein: CASSRDAGGLPVMQFF; CDR3 DNA: TGTGCCAGCAGTCGAGATGCGGGAGGACTCCCCGTAATGCAGTTCTTC; clone size: -; V gene: TRBV7-2; D gene: TRBD2; J gene: TRBJ2-1